One sample yielded the 3 T cell receptor beta chains listed below, sequenced in a study of metastatic and nonmetastatic thyroid tumors. TCRdb reprocessed the PCR reads using MiXCR. Of about 5,800 clones detected, roughly 19% appear once; the ten largest clones hold 6.2%. All patients reached thyroid surgery having received no treatment beforehand. The sequenced sample was adjacent normal tissue. The receptors were sampled from a female donor with papillary thyroid cancer or a benign thyroid nodule (not recorded which). Some clones in this sample may be carry-over from other donors' samples.

By its share, this clone is medium-sized (0.01 to 0.1%). This sequence joins TRBV10-3 and TRBJ1-1; D possibly corresponds to TRBD1 (5 bases). Germline CDR1 ENHRY, CDR2 SYGVKD. This CDR3 region has 13 residues. Trimming took off 8 bases at V and 5 bases at J, with 15 bases between the two ends. The CDR3 DNA reads TGTGCCATCCGGAACAGGTCGAGTACTGAAGCTTTCTTT. Translation gives CAIRNRSSTEAFF.

This clone was counted only a few times. A read error may account for a junction end that differs from germline. The chain has TRBV6-5 and TRBJ2-7; D may correspond to TRBD1 or TRBD2 (5 bases each). The germline CDR1 and CDR2 sequences are MNHEY and SVGAGI. The length of the CDR3 is 16 residues. The CDR3 spells CAISYVRPRGSHEQYF. The CDR3 DNA follows: TGTGCCATCAGTTACGTACGCCCCCGGGGCTCCCACGAGCAGTACTTC.

This clone was recorded at least ten times. This may arise from a read error, as a much more abundant clone is one base away. This chain joins TRBV29-1 and TRBJ1-2; D unclear. V shed 4 bases and J shed 6 bases, with 12 bases lying between them. Germline lookup yields CDR1 SQVTM and CDR2 ANQGSEA. This CDR3 is 12 amino acids long. The CDR3 DNA is TGCAGCGTTGTATGGCCGTACAATGGCTACACCTTC. Its protein product is CSVVWPYNGYTF. The whole variable domain, filled in from reference TRBV29-1 and TRBJ1-2, reads SAVISQKPSRDICQRGTSLTIQCQVDSQVTMMFWYRQQPGQSLTLIATANQGSEATYESGFVIDKFPISRPNLTFSTLTVSNMSPEDSSIYLCSVVWPYNGYTFGSGTRLTVV.